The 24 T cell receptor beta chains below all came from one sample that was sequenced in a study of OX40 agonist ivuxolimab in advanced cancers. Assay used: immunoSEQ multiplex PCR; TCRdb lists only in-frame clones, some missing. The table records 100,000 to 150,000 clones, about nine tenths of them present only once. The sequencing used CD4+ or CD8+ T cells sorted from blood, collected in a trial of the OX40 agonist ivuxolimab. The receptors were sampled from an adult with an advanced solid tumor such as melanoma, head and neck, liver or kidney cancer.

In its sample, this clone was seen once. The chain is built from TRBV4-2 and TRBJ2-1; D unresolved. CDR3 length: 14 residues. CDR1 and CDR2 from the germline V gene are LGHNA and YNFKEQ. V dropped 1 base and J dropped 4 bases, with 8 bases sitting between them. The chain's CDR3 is CASSQVALYNEQFF. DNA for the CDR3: TGTGCCAGCAGCCAAGTAGCCCTATACAATGAGCAGTTCTTC.

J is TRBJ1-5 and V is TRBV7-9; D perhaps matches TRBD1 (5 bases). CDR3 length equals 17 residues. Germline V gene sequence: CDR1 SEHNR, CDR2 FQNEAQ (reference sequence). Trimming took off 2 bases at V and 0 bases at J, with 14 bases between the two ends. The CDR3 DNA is TGTGCCAGCAGCTTAAGCGGCAGGGCTTATAGCAATCAGCCCCAGCATTTT. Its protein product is CASSLSGRAYSNQPQHF.

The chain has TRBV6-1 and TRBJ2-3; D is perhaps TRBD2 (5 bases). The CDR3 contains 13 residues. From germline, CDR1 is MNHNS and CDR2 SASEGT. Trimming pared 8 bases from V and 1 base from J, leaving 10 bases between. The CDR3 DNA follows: TGTGCCAGCGGAAGGCGGGGCACAGATACGCAGTATTTT. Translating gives CASGRRGTDTQYF.

The CDR3 sequence is CASSLVARGGQPQHF. The CDR3, as DNA: TGTGCCAGCAGCTTGGTGGCGAGGGGGGGCCAGCCCCAGCATTTT. The chain joins TRBV7-2 to TRBJ1-5; possible D gene TRBD1, 6 bases. Trimming removed 3 bases at V and 7 bases at J, with 16 bases between. CDR3 length equals 15 residues. Germline values: CDR1 SGHTA, CDR2 FQGNSA.

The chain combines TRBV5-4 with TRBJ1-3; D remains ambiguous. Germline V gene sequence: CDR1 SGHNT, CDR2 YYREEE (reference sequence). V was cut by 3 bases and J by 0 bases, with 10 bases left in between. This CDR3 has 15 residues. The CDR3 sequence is CASSSLSTSGNTIYF. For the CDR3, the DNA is TGTGCCAGCAGCTCCCTGTCTACCTCTGGAAACACCATATATTTT.

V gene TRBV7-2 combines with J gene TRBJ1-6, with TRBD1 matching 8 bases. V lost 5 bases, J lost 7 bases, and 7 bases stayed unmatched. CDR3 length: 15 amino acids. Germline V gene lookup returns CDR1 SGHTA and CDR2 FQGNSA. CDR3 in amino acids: CASSPTGAGNSPLHF. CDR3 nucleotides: TGTGCCAGCAGCCCGACAGGGGCTGGGAATTCACCCCTCCACTTT.

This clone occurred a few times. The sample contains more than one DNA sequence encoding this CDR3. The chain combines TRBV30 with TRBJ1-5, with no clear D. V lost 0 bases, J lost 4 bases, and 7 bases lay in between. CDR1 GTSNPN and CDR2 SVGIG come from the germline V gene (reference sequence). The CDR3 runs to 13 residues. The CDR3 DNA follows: TGTGCCTGGAGTGTACGTGGGAATCAGCCCCAGCATTTT. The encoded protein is CAWSVRGNQPQHF.

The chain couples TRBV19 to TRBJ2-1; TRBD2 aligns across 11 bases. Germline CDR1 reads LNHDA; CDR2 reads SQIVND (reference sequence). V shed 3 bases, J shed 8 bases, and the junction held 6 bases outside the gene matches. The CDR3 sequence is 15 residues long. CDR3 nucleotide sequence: TGTGCCAGTAGTATTTCTAGCGGGAGGATCGATGAGCAGTTCTTC. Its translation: CASSISSGRIDEQFF.

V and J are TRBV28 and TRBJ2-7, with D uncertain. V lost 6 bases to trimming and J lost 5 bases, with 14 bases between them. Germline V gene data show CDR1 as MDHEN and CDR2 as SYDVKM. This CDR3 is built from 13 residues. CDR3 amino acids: CASSPGLPNEQYF. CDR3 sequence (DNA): TGTGCCAGCAGCCCCGGTCTGCCCAACGAGCAGTACTTC.

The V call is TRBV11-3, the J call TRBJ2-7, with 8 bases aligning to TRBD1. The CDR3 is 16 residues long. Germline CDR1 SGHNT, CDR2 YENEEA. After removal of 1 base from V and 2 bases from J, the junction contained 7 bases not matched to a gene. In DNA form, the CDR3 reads TGTGCCAGCAGCTTAGTTTGGGGACAGGTACCCTACGAGCAGTACTTC. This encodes CASSLVWGQVPYEQYF.

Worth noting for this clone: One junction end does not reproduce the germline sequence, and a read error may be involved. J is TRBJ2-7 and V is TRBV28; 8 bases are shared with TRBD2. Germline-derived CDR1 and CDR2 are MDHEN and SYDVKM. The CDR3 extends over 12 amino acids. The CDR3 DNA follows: TGTGCCAGCAGATATGTTGCGGGACTAGTAAACTTC. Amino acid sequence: CASRYVAGLVNF.

In DNA form, the CDR3 reads TGTGCCAGCAGCGGATCAGTGAACACTGAAGCTTTCTTT. Translated, it gives CASSGSVNTEAFF. The chain joins TRBV5-6 to TRBJ1-1; D gene ambiguous. The CDR3 is 13 residues long. Per the germline V gene, CDR1 is SGHDT and CDR2 is YYEEEE. The germline V and J ends were trimmed by 4 bases and 0 bases, with 7 bases remaining between them.

The CDR3 loop reads CAISDIAGATDTQYF. DNA of the CDR3: TGTGCCATCAGTGATATAGCGGGAGCCACGGATACGCAGTATTTT. This chain joins TRBV10-3 and TRBJ2-3, with 9 bases that match TRBD2. The V gene end was trimmed by 3 bases and the J gene end by 6 bases; junction bases not matched to a gene: 7. Per germline, CDR1 ENHRY and CDR2 SYGVKD. The CDR3 is 15 amino acids.

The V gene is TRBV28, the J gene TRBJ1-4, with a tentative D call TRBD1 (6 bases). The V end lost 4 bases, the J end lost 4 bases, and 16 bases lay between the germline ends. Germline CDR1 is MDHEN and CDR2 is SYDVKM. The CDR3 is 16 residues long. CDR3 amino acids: CASSSPGGGSNEKLFF. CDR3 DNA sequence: TGTGCCAGCAGTTCACCAGGAGGGGGTAGTAATGAAAAACTGTTTTTT.

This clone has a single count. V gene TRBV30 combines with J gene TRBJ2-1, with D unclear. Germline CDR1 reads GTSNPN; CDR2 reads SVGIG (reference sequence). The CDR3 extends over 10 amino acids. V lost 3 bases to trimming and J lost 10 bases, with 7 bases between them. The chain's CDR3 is CAWRVAEQFF. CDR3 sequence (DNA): TGTGCCTGGAGAGTGGCCGAGCAGTTCTTC.

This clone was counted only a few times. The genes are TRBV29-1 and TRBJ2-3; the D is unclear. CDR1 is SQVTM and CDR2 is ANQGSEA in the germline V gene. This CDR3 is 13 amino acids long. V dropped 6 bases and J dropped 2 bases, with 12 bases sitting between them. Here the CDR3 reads CSVIITPTDTQYF. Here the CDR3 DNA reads TGCAGCGTGATAATAACCCCCACAGATACGCAGTATTTT.

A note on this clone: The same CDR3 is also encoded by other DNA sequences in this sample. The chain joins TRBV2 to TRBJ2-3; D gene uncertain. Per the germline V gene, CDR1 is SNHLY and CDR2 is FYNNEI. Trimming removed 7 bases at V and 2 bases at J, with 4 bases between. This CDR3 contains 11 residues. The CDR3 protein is CASTYTDTQYF. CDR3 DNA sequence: TGTGCCAGCACCTACACAGATACGCAGTATTTT.

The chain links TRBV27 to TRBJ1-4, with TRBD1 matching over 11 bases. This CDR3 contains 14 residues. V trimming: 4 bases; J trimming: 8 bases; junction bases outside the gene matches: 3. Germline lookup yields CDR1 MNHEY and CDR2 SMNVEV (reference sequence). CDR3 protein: CASSWGTGGEKLFF. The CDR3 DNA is TGTGCCAGCAGTTGGGGGACAGGGGGGGAAAAACTGTTTTTT. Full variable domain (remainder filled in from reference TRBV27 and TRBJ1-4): EAQVTQNPRYLITVTGKKLTVTCSQNMNHEYMSWYRQDPGLGLRQIYYSMNVEVTDKGDVPEGYKVSRKEKRNFPLILESPSPNQTSLYFCASSWGTGGEKLFFGSGTQLSVL.

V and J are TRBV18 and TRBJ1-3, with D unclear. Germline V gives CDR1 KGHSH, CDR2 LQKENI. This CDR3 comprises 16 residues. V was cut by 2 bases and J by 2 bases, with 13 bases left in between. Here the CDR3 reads CASSPTAVLAGNTIYF. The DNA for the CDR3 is TGTGCCAGCTCACCAACCGCCGTCCTGGCTGGAAACACCATATATTTT.

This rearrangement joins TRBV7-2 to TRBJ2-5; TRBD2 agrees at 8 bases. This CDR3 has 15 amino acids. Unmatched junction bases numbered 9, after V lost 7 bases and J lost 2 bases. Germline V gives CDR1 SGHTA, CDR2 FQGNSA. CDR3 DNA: TGTGCCAGCACTCAGCGGACTAGCTTTCAAGAGACCCAGTACTTC. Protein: CASTQRTSFQETQYF. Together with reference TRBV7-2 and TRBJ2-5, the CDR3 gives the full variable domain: GAGVSQSPSNKVTEKGKDVELRCDPISGHTALYWYRQSLGQGLEFLIYFQGNSAPDKSGLPSDRFSAERTGGSVSTLTIQRTQQEDSAVYLCASTQRTSFQETQYFGPGTRLLVL.

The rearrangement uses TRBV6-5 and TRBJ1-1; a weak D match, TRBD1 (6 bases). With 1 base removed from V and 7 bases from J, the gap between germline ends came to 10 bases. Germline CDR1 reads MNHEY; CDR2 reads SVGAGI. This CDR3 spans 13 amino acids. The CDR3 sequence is CASSYWDTSEAFF. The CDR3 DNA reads TGTGCCAGCAGTTACTGGGACACGAGTGAAGCTTTCTTT.

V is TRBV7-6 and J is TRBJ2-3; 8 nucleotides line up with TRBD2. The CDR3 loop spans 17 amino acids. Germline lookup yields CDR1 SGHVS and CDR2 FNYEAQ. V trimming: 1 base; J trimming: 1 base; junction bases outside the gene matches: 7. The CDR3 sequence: CASSLVRSGRGTDTQYF. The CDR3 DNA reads TGTGCCAGCAGCTTAGTGAGGAGCGGGAGAGGCACAGATACGCAGTATTTT.

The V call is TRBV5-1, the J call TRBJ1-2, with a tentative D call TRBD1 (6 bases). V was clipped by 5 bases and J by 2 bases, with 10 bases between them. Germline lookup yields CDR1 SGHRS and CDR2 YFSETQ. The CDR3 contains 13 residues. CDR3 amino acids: CASSSGTNYGYTF. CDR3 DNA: TGCGCCAGCAGTTCCGGGACAAACTATGGCTACACCTTC.

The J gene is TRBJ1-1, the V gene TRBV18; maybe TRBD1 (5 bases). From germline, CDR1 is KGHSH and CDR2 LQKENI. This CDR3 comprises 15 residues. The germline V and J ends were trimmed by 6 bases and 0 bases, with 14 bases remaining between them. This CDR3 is CASSLAETVNTEAFF. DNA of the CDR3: TGTGCCAGCTCGCTAGCTGAGACAGTGAACACTGAAGCTTTCTTT.